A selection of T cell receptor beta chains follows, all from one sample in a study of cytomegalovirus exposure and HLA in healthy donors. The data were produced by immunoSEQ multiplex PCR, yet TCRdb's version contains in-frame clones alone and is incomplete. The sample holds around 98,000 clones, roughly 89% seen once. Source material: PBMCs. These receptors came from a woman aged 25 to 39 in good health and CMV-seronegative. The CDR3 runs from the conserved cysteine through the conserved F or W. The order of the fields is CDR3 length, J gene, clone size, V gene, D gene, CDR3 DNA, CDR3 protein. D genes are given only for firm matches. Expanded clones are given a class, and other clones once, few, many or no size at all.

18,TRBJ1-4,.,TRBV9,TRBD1,TGTGCCAGCAGCCTAACAGGGGAGTCGGGTGCAACTAATGAAAAACTGTTTTTT,CASSLTGESGATNEKLFF
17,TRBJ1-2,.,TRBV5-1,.,TGCGCCAGCAGCTCGGGATACCGGGACATGCTTTCCTATGGCTACACCTTC,CASSSGYRDMLSYGYTF
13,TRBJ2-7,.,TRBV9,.,TGTGCCAGCAGCGTAGGCCTAGCCCACGAGCAGTACTTC,CASSVGLAHEQYF
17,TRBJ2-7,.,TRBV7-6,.,TGTGCCAGCAGCGCCTTAATTGGCGGGGCGGGGCGCTACGAGCAGTACTTC,CASSALIGGAGRYEQYF
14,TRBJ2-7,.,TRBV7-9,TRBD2,TGTGCCAGCAGCTTCAGCGGGGGGTCCTACGAGCAGTACTTC,CASSFSGGSYEQYF
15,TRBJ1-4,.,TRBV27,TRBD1,TGTGCCAGCAGTTCCCAGGGGGCAACTAATGAAAAACTGTTTTTT,CASSSQGATNEKLFF
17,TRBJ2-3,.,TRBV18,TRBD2,TGTGCCAGCTCACCCCGGTTGGGGGAGGGCCTGAGAGATACGCAGTATTTT,CASSPRLGEGLRDTQYF
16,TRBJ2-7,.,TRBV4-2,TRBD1,TGTGCCAGCAGCCAAGGGTTAGGACAGGGACAATACGAGCAGTACTTC,CASSQGLGQGQYEQYF
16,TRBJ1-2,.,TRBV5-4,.,TGTGCCAGCAGCTTATTTCGGGACATATCTAACTATGGCTACACCTTC,CASSLFRDISNYGYTF
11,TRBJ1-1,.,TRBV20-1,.,TGCAGTGCTATTTCGAGGACTGAAGCTTTCTTT,CSAISRTEAFF
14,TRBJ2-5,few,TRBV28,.,TGTGCCAGCAGTTTACAGGGAATGGTGCGGACCCAGTACTTC,CASSLQGMVRTQYF
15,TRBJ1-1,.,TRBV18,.,TGTGCCAGCTCACTCGCGGGTGCCGCTAACACTGAAGCTTTCTTT,CASSLAGAANTEAFF
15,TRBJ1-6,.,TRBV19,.,TGTGCCAGTCAAGGGAAGGGGATCTATAATTCACCCCTCCACTTT,CASQGKGIYNSPLHF
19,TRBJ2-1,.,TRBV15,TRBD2,TGTGCCACCAGCAGAGATCCCCTCGGACTAGGTATTGCCTACAATGAGCAGTTCTTC,CATSRDPLGLGIAYNEQFF
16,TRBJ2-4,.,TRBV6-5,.,TGTGCCAGCAGTTACTCGATAAGGGGGGGTCGAGACATTCAGTACTTC,CASSYSIRGGRDIQYF
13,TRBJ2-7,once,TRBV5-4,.,TGTGCCAGCAGTTCACGGGACTCCTACGAGCAGTACTTC,CASSSRDSYEQYF
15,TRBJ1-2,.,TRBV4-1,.,TGCGCCAGCAGCCAAGCAGGGAGGGTGGGTTCTGGCTACACCTTC,CASSQAGRVGSGYTF
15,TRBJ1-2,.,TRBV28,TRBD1,TGTGCCAGCAGTTTATTTGGGACAGGGTTGTCTGGCTACACCTTC,CASSLFGTGLSGYTF
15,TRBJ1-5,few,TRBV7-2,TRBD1,TGTGCCAGCAGCTTCAGGACAGGTAGCAATCAGCCCCAGCATTTT,CASSFRTGSNQPQHF
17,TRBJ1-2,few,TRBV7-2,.,TGTGCCAGCAGCTTAAGCGGGATGGGGTCAAGGTTCTATGGCTACACCTTC,CASSLSGMGSRFYGYTF
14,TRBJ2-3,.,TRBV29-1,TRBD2,TGCAGCATAACTAGCGGGGGGTTTACAGATACGCAGTATTTT,CSITSGGFTDTQYF
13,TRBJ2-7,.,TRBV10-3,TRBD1,TGTGCCATCGGAAAGGACAGGGACCACGAGCAGTACTTC,CAIGKDRDHEQYF
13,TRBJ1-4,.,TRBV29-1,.,TGCAGCGTCGGTCGGGGGGTAGGAGAAAAACTGTTTTTT,CSVGRGVGEKLFF
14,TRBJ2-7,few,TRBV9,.,TGTGCCAGCAGCGTAGCTCGGGATCCCTACGAGCAGTACTTC,CASSVARDPYEQYF
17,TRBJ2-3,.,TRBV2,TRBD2,TGTGCCAGCAGTGAAGGGACGCGGGGGGTTAGCACAGATACGCAGTATTTT,CASSEGTRGVSTDTQYF
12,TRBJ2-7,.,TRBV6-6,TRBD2,TGTGCCAGCAGGGTAGCGGGGAACGAGCAGTACTTC,CASRVAGNEQYF
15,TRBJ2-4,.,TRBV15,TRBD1,TGTGCCACCAGCAGAGTCACAGGGGGCGAGGGGGTTCAGTACTTC,CATSRVTGGEGVQYF
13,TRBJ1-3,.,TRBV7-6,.,TGTGCCAGCAGCTTAGCCCTTGGAAACACCATATATTTT,CASSLALGNTIYF
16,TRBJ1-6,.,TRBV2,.,TGTGCCAGCAGATTAGCCGGGGGCTCCTATAATTCACCCCTCCACTTT,CASRLAGGSYNSPLHF
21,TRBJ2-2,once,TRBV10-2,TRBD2,TGCGCCAGCAGCACCAGAAGAAGAGGGACTAGCGGGGGGATAAACACCGGGGAGCTGTTTTTT,CASSTRRRGTSGGINTGELFF
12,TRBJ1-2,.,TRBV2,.,TGTGCCAGCAAGCAGGGGCTCTATGGCTACACCTTC,CASKQGLYGYTF
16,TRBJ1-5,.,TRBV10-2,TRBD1,TGCGCCAGCAGCTCCTCCGGGACAGGGGCAAATCAGCCCCAGCATTTT,CASSSSGTGANQPQHF
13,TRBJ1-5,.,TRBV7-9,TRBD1,TGTGCCAGCAGCCGGACAGGGAACCAGCCCCAGCATTTT,CASSRTGNQPQHF
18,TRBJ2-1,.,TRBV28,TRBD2,TGTGCCAGCAGTCTCCTCTTCCGACTAGCGGGAAAAAGAAATGAGCAGTTCTTC,CASSLLFRLAGKRNEQFF
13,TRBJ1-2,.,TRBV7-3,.,TGTGCCAGCAGCTTAGGGCAGAGCTATGGCTACACCTTC,CASSLGQSYGYTF
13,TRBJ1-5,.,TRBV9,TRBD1,TGTGCCAGCAGCGGCCAGACAGGGTCGCCCCAGCATTTT,CASSGQTGSPQHF
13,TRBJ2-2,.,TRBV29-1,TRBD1,TGCAGCGCACGGGACAGGGGGACCGGGGAGCTGTTTTTT,CSARDRGTGELFF
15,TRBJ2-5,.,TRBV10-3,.,TGTGCCACCCAGACAAAGGAGGGAGGTTCAGAGACCCAGTACTTC,CATQTKEGGSETQYF
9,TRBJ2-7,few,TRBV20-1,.,TGCAGTGCTGGGGGGGAGCAGTACTTC,CSAGGEQYF
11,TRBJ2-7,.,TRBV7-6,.,TGTGCCAGCAGCTCTCCCTACGAGCAGTACTTC,CASSSPYEQYF